The rows below give T cell receptor beta chains drawn from one sample of a study of shared T cell receptors in the human thymus. Sequencing used immunoSEQ multiplex PCR; TCRdb keeps in-frame clones, though not all of them. The table lists some 700,000 clones, 80% to 90% of them singletons, with 0.0095% to 0.013% in the top ten. Another study also made use of these data, one on human thymus T cells.

Sequenced input: thymocytes. The source of these receptors is a girl younger than two with a congenital heart defect. Both conserved end residues are part of each CDR3. Each record gives: J gene, D gene, V gene, clone size, CDR3 DNA, CDR3 protein. D genes are given only for firm matches. Expanded clones get a size class; other rows say once, few or many, or leave the size out.

J: TRBJ2-3; D: TRBD1; V: TRBV7-8; size: -; DNA: TGTGCCAGCAGCCCCACCCGAGGGACAGGGGTTGTATGGCCAGATACGCAGTATTTT; CDR3: CASSPTRGTGVVWPDTQYF
J: TRBJ2-1; D: -; V: TRBV12-5; size: -; DNA: TGTGCTAGTGGTTTGGTAGGAACTACAGGCAGCAATGAGCAGTTCTTC; CDR3: CASGLVGTTGSNEQFF
J: TRBJ2-1; D: TRBD2; V: TRBV18; size: few; DNA: TGTGCCAGCTCACCATCTCAGTCTAGCGGGGGGGCCTATGAGCAGTTCTTC; CDR3: CASSPSQSSGGAYEQFF
J: TRBJ1-5; D: -; V: TRBV19; size: -; DNA: TGTGCCAGTAGTAACCGCCGGACAGAGGATAGCAATCAGCCCCAGCATTTT; CDR3: CASSNRRTEDSNQPQHF
J: TRBJ1-1; D: -; V: TRBV6-5; size: -; DNA: TGTGCCAGCAGGAACCCGGGACAAGGGCCTCAAAAAGCTTTCTTT; CDR3: CASRNPGQGPQKAFF
J: TRBJ2-3; D: -; V: TRBV29-1; size: few; DNA: TGCAGCGTTGAGGACAGTCCCGAATTGTCAGATACGCAGTATTTT; CDR3: CSVEDSPELSDTQYF
J: TRBJ2-5; D: TRBD2; V: TRBV9; size: -; DNA: TGTGCCAGCAGCGCCTCCCCTTTTAGCGGGGGGGCGATTGAAGAGACCCAGTACTTC; CDR3: CASSASPFSGGAIEETQYF
J: TRBJ1-1; D: -; V: TRBV29-1; size: -; DNA: TGCAGCGTGGCGGGCTGGCCCACTGAAGCTTTCTTT; CDR3: CSVAGWPTEAFF
J: TRBJ1-1; D: -; V: TRBV6-1; size: -; DNA: TGTGCCAGCAGTCAAGGGAGGGACAACACTGAAGCTTTCTTT; CDR3: CASSQGRDNTEAFF
J: TRBJ2-4; D: -; V: TRBV29-1; size: -; DNA: TGCAGCGCCCGGGGAAAAAACATTCAGTACTTC; CDR3: CSARGKNIQYF
J: TRBJ1-5; D: -; V: TRBV7-2; size: -; DNA: TGTGCCAGCAGCCATACCCCGGGAAGCAATCAGCCCCAGCATTTT; CDR3: CASSHTPGSNQPQHF
J: TRBJ1-2; D: -; V: TRBV11-2; size: -; DNA: TGTGCCAGCAGCTTCCTTCGGCGGGGCTGGGGCGATGGCTACACCTTC; CDR3: CASSFLRRGWGDGYTF
J: TRBJ1-4; D: -; V: TRBV27; size: -; DNA: TGTGCCAGCAGTCCAGCAGCAGGGTTCAGTATTCTTATTAATGAAAAACTGTTTTTT; CDR3: CASSPAAGFSILINEKLFF
J: TRBJ2-7; D: -; V: TRBV6-1; size: -; DNA: TGTGCCAGCAGTGTGGGGCCGGACGGAAACTACGAGCAGTACTTC; CDR3: CASSVGPDGNYEQYF
J: TRBJ2-5; D: TRBD2; V: TRBV9; size: -; DNA: TGTGCCAGCAGCGTAGCCGCGGGGGATGGGGAGACCCAGTACTTC; CDR3: CASSVAAGDGETQYF
J: TRBJ1-6; D: TRBD1; V: TRBV4-1; size: -; DNA: TGCGCCAGCAGCCAAGACTTTGATTGGGACAGTAATTCACCCCTCCACTTT; CDR3: CASSQDFDWDSNSPLHF
J: TRBJ2-1; D: -; V: TRBV5-1; size: -; DNA: TGCGCCAGCAGCTTGGAGCTAGCGCGCTACAATGAGCAGTTCTTC; CDR3: CASSLELARYNEQFF
J: TRBJ2-7; D: TRBD1; V: TRBV7-3; size: -; DNA: TGTGCCAGCAGCTTATTCGGGACAGCAACCTACGAGCAGTACTTC; CDR3: CASSLFGTATYEQYF
J: TRBJ1-5; D: -; V: TRBV13; size: -; DNA: TGTGCCAGCAGCTTAGTTACCAGGGAAGTCAATCAGCCCCAGCATTTT; CDR3: CASSLVTREVNQPQHF
J: TRBJ2-3; D: -; V: TRBV28; size: -; DNA: TGTGCCAGCAGTTTATCGAGCACAGATACGCAGTATTTT; CDR3: CASSLSSTDTQYF
J: TRBJ1-1; D: -; V: TRBV6-5; size: -; DNA: TGTGCCAGCAGTCCAAACCCGGGACTGGAAGCTTTCTTT; CDR3: CASSPNPGLEAFF
J: TRBJ1-1; D: -; V: TRBV7-2; size: -; DNA: TGTGCCAGCAGCCGCACCCAGGGCCTCGCCCGTGAAGCTTTCTTT; CDR3: CASSRTQGLAREAFF
J: TRBJ2-2; D: -; V: TRBV9; size: few; DNA: TGTGCCAGCAGCCCCTCCCTGATGGTCGGGGATGAGGAGCTGTTTTTT; CDR3: CASSPSLMVGDEELFF
J: TRBJ1-1; D: TRBD1; V: TRBV4-1; size: -; DNA: TGCGCCAGCAGCCTGGGACAGGGGGAAGCTTTCTTT; CDR3: CASSLGQGEAFF
J: TRBJ1-3; D: TRBD1; V: TRBV30; size: few; DNA: TGTGCCTTCGAACAGGGGGCAGTTGGAAACACCATATATTTT; CDR3: CAFEQGAVGNTIYF
J: TRBJ2-7; D: -; V: TRBV27; size: -; DNA: TGTGCCAGCAGTTTATGTTGGCCCTACGAGCAGTACTTC; CDR3: CASSLCWPYEQYF
J: TRBJ1-2; D: -; V: TRBV6-1; size: once; DNA: TGTGCCAGCAGTGCATCTAGGACAGTGCACGTCGATGGCTACACCTTC; CDR3: CASSASRTVHVDGYTF
J: TRBJ2-5; D: TRBD1; V: TRBV14; size: -; DNA: TGTGCCAGCAGCCAAGAGGGACAGGGGGACGAGACCCAGTACTTC; CDR3: CASSQEGQGDETQYF
J: TRBJ2-4; D: TRBD1; V: TRBV19; size: -; DNA: TGTGCCAGTAGTATTGGGACAGGCAAGGCCAAAAACATTCAGTACTTC; CDR3: CASSIGTGKAKNIQYF
J: TRBJ2-3; D: TRBD1; V: TRBV7-6; size: -; DNA: TGTGCCAGCAGCTTACCTCCGTGGGACAGGGATATGAATTTT; CDR3: CASSLPPWDRDMNF
J: TRBJ1-3; D: TRBD1; V: TRBV2; size: -; DNA: TGTGCCAGCAGTGTGGGGGGACAGGGACCCTTCTTCTCTGGAAACACCATATATTTT; CDR3: CASSVGGQGPFFSGNTIYF
J: TRBJ1-4; D: TRBD1; V: TRBV4-1; size: -; DNA: TGCGCCAGCAGCCAAGGACAGGGGACTGAAAAACCGTTTTTT; CDR3: CASSQGQGTEKPFF
J: TRBJ2-5; D: TRBD2; V: TRBV28; size: -; DNA: TGTGCCAGCCAGCGGGACGGAGTACAAGAGCCCTACGGGGGGACCCAGTACTTC; CDR3: CASQRDGVQEPYGGTQYF
J: TRBJ1-2; D: -; V: TRBV7-6; size: -; DNA: TGTGCCAGCAGCTCCGAGGATGGCTACACCTTC; CDR3: CASSSEDGYTF
J: TRBJ2-5; D: TRBD2; V: TRBV9; size: -; DNA: TGTGCCAGCAGCGTAATGGGGACTAGCGGGGATGAGACCCAGTACTTC; CDR3: CASSVMGTSGDETQYF
J: TRBJ2-1; D: -; V: TRBV5-5; size: -; DNA: TGTGCCAGCAGCTTGGTCGGCCCCGAGACAGGCCGCAATGAGCAGTTCTTC; CDR3: CASSLVGPETGRNEQFF
J: TRBJ1-2; D: TRBD1; V: TRBV19; size: -; DNA: TGTGCCAGTAGTATATTCGATCGGTCACGGGACAGCATACTCCCAATCTCTGGCTACACCTTC; CDR3: CASSIFDRSRDSILPISGYTF
J: TRBJ2-6; D: -; V: TRBV6-1; size: once; DNA: TGTGCCAGCAGTGACTGTGGGAGGTCTGGGGCCAACGTCCTGACTTTC; CDR3: CASSDCGRSGANVLTF
J: TRBJ2-6; D: TRBD1; V: TRBV27; size: -; DNA: TGTGCCAGCAGGGAGGCGCGCCCGGGACAGCCTTTCTTCTCTGGGGCCAACGTCCTGACTTTC; CDR3: CASREARPGQPFFSGANVLTF
J: TRBJ1-1; D: TRBD1; V: TRBV4-3; size: once; DNA: TGCGCCAGCAGCCAAGCGAGGGACAGGACTGAAGCTTTCTTT; CDR3: CASSQARDRTEAFF
J: TRBJ1-4; D: -; V: TRBV6-6; size: -; DNA: TGTGCCAGCAGTTCGCAGGCTTTTAATGAAAAACTGTTTTTT; CDR3: CASSSQAFNEKLFF
J: TRBJ2-3; D: -; V: TRBV6-4; size: -; DNA: TGTGCCAGCAGTGGACTAGTGGCTCCAGATACGCAGTATTTT; CDR3: CASSGLVAPDTQYF
J: TRBJ1-6; D: -; V: TRBV30; size: -; DNA: TGTGCCTGGAGCCGGGGCCAGGGGACTAATTCACCCCTCCACTTT; CDR3: CAWSRGQGTNSPLHF
J: TRBJ1-1; D: TRBD1; V: TRBV4-2; size: -; DNA: TGTGCCAGCAGCCAAGTCCGGGTCCGGGACAGGGATACTGAAGCTTTCTTT; CDR3: CASSQVRVRDRDTEAFF
J: TRBJ1-5; D: -; V: TRBV5-8; size: few; DNA: TGTGCCAGCAGCCCGGGACAAAACCATCAGCCCCAGCATTTT; CDR3: CASSPGQNHQPQHF
J: TRBJ2-7; D: -; V: TRBV25-1; size: few; DNA: TGTGCCAGCAGTGATGCGGACTGCTACGAGCAGTACTTC; CDR3: CASSDADCYEQYF
J: TRBJ1-2; D: TRBD1; V: TRBV27; size: -; DNA: TGTGCCAGCAGCCAACGTGAACGGGACAGGGGCTTCCTCTATGGCTACACCTTC; CDR3: CASSQRERDRGFLYGYTF
J: TRBJ1-5; D: TRBD1; V: TRBV6-5; size: -; DNA: TGTGCCAGCAGTTACTCGACGACAGGGAATCAGCCCCAGCATTTT; CDR3: CASSYSTTGNQPQHF
J: TRBJ1-2; D: -; V: TRBV5-1; size: -; DNA: TGCGCCAGCAGCTTGTCTGGGGCAAGAAACTATGGCTACACCTTC; CDR3: CASSLSGARNYGYTF